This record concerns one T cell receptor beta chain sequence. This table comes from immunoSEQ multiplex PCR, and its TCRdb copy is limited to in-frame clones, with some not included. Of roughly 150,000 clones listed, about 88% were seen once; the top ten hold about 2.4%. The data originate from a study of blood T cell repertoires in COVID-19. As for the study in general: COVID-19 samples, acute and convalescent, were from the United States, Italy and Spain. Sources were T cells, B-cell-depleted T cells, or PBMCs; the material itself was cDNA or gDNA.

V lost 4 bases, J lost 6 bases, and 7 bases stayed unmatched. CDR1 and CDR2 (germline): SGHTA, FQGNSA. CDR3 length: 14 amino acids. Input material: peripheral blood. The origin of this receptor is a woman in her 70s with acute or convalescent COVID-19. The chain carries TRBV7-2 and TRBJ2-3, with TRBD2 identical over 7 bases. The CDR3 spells CASSSPLREDTQYF. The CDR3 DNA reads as TGTGCCAGCAGCTCCCCCCTGCGGGAGGATACGCAGTATTTT.